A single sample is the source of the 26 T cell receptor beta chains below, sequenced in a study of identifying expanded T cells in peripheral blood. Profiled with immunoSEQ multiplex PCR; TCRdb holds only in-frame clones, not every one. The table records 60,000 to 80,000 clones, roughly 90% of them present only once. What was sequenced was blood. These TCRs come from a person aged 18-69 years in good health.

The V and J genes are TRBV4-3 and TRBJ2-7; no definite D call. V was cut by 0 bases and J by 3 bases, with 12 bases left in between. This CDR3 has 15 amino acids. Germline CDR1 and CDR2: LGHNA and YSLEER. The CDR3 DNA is TGCGCCAGCAGCCAAGATGGGGTGGCCGACTACGAGCAGTACTTC. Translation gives CASSQDGVADYEQYF.

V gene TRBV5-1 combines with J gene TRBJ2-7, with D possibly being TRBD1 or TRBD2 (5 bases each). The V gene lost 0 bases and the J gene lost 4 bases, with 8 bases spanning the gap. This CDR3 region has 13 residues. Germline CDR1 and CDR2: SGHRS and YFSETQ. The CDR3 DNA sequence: TGCGCCAGCAGCTTGGGGGACGTATACGAGCAGTACTTC. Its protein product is CASSLGDVYEQYF.

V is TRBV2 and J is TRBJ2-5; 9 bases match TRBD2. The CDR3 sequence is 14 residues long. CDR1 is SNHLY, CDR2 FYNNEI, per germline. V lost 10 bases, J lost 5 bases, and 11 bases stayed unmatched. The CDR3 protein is CATSLAGVGETQYF. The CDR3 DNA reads TGTGCCACTTCCTTAGCGGGAGTAGGGGAGACCCAGTACTTC.

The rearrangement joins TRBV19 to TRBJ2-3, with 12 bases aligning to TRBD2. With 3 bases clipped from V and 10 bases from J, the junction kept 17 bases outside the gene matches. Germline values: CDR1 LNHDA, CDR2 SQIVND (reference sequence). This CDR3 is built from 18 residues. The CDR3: CASSIPRLAGANHKAQYF. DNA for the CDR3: TGTGCCAGTAGTATCCCCCGACTAGCGGGGGCAAACCATAAGGCGCAGTATTTT.

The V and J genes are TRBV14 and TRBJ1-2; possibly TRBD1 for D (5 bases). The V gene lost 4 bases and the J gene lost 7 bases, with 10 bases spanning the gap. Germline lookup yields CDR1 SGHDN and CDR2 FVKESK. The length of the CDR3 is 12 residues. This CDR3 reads CASSRQGTGYTF. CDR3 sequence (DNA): TGTGCCAGCAGCCGGCAGGGTACTGGCTACACCTTC.

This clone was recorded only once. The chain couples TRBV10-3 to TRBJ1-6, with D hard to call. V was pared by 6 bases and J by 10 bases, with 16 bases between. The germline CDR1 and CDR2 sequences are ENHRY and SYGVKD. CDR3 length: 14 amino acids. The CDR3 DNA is TGTGCCATCAGAGAAGGGAGGGTGGACTCACCCCTCCACTTT. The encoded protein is CAIREGRVDSPLHF.

CDR3 sequence (DNA): TGTGCCCGCCTACGGGACATCGTCCACGAGCAGTACTTC. The encoded protein is CARLRDIVHEQYF. The rearrangement joins TRBV25-1 to TRBJ2-7, with TRBD1 as a possible D gene (6 bases). CDR1 is MGHDK, CDR2 SYGVNS, per germline. V was shortened by 11 bases and J by 5 bases, with 19 bases between the two germline ends. This CDR3 contains 13 residues.

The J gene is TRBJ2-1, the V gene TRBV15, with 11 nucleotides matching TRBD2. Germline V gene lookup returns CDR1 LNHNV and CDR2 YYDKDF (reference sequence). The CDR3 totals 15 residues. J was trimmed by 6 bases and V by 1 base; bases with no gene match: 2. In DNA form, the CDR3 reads TGTGCCACCAGCAGAGGCCTAGCGGGAGGCAATGAGCAGTTCTTC. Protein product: CATSRGLAGGNEQFF.

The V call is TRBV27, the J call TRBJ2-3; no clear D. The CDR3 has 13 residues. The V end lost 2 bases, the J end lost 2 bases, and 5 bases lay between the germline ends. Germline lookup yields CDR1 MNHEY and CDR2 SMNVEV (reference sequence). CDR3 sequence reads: CASSLDTTDTQYF. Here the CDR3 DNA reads TGTGCCAGCAGTTTAGATACCACAGATACGCAGTATTTT.

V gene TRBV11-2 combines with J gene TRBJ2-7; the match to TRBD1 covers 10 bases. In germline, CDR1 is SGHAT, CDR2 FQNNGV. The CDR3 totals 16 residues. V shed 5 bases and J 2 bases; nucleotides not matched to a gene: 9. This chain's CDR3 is CASSRSGTGAPYEQYF. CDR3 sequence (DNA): TGTGCCAGCAGCCGCTCCGGGACAGGGGCCCCCTACGAGCAGTACTTC.

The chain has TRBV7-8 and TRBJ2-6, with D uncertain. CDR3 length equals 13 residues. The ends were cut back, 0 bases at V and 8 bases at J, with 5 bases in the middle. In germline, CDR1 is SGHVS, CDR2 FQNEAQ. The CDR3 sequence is CASSLAGSNVLTF. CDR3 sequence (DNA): TGTGCCAGCAGCTTAGCAGGTTCCAACGTCCTGACTTTC.

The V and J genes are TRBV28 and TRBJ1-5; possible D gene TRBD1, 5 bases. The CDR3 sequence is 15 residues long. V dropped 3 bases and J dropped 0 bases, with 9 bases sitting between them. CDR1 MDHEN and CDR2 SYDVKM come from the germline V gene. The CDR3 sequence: CASSLWGNSNQPQHF. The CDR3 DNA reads TGTGCCAGCAGTTTGTGGGGGAATAGCAATCAGCCCCAGCATTTT. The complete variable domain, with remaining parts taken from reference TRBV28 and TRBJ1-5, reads DVKVTQSSRYLVKRTGEKVFLECVQDMDHENMFWYRQDPGLGLRLIYFSYDVKMKEKGDIPEGYSVSREKKERFSLILESASTNQTSMYLCASSLWGNSNQPQHFGDGTRLSIL.

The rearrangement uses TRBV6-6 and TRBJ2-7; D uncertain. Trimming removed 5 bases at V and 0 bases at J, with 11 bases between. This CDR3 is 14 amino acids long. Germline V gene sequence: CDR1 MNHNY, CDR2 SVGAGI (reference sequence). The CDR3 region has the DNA TGTGCCAGCAGTCCCACGCTAAACTCCTACGAGCAGTACTTC. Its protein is CASSPTLNSYEQYF.

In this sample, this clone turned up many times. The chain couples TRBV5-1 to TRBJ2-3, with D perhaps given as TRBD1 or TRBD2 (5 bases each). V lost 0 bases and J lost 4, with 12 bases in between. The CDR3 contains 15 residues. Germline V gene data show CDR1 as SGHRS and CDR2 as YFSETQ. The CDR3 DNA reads TGCGCCAGCAGCTTGGGAGGGGCCGTGGCAGATACGCAGTATTTT. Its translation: CASSLGGAVADTQYF.

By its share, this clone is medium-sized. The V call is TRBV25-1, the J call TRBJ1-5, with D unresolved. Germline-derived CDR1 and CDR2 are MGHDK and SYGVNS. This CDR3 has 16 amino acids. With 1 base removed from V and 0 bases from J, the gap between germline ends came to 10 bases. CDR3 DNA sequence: TGTGCCAGCAGTGAATCCACAGAGGATAGCAATCAGCCCCAGCATTTT. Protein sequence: CASSESTEDSNQPQHF.

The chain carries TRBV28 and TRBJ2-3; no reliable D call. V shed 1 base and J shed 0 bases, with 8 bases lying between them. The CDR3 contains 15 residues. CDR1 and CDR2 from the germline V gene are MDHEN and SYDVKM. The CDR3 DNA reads TGTGCCAGCAGTTTATCGGGCCAAAGCACAGATACGCAGTATTTT. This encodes CASSLSGQSTDTQYF.

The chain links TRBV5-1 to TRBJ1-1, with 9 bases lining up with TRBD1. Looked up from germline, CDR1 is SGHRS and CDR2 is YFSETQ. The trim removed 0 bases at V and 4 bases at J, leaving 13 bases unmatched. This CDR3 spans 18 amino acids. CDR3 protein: CASSLGPDNRGRGTEAFF. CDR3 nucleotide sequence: TGCGCCAGCAGCTTGGGCCCCGACAACAGGGGGCGCGGCACTGAAGCTTTCTTT.

The CDR3 sequence is CASDGRETQYF. For the CDR3, the DNA is TGTGCCAGCGACGGCCGGGAGACCCAGTACTTC. This chain uses TRBV25-1 with TRBJ2-5; unclear D gene. Germline loops: CDR1 MGHDK, CDR2 SYGVNS. The CDR3 length is 11 residues. Trimming removed 8 bases at V and 5 bases at J, with 9 bases between.

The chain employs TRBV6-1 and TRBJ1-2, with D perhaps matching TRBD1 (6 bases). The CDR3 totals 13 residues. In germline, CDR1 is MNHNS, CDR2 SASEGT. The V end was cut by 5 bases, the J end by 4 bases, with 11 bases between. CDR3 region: CASSPDRIYGYTF. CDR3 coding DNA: TGTGCCAGCAGTCCCGACAGGATCTATGGCTACACCTTC.

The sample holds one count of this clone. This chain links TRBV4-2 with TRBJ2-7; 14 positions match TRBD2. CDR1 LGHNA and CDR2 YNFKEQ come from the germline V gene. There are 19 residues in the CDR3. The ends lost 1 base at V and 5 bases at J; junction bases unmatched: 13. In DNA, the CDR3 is TGTGCCAGCAGCCAAGCCGCACCGGGGACTAGCGGGAGAAACAACGAGCAGTACTTC. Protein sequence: CASSQAAPGTSGRNNEQYF.

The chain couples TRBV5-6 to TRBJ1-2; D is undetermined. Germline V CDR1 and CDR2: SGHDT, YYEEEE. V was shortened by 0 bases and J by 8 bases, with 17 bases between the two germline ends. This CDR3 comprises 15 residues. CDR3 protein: CASSLGRASSSGYTF. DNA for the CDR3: TGTGCCAGCAGCTTGGGTAGGGCCTCTTCTAGCGGCTACACCTTC.

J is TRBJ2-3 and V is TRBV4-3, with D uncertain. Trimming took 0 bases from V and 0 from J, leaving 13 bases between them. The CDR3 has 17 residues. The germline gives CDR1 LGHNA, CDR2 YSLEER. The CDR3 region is CASSQDLLGISTDTQYF. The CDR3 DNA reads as TGCGCCAGCAGCCAAGACCTGCTGGGCATTAGCACAGATACGCAGTATTTT.

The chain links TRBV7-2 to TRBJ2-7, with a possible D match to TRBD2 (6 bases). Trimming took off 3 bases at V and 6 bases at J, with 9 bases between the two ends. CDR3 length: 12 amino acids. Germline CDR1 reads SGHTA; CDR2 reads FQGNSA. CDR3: CASSFGGSEQYF. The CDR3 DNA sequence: TGTGCCAGCAGCTTCGGGGGAAGCGAGCAGTACTTC.

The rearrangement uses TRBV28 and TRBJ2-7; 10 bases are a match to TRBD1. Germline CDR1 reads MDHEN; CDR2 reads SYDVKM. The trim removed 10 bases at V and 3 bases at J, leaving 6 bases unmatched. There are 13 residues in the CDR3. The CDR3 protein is CATRGQGHYEQYF. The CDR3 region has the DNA TGTGCCACCCGGGGACAGGGGCACTACGAGCAGTACTTC.

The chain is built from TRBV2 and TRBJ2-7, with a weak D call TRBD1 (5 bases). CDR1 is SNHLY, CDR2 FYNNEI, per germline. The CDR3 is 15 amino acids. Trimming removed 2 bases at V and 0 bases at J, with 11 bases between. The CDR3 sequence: CASSEKWGISYEQYF. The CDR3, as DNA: TGTGCCAGCAGTGAAAAGTGGGGCATCTCCTACGAGCAGTACTTC.

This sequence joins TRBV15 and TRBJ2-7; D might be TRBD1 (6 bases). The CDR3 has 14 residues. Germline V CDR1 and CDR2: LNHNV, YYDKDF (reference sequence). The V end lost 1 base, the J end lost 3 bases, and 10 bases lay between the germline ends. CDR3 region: CATSRVPGVYEQYF. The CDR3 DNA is TGTGCCACCAGCAGAGTACCAGGGGTCTACGAGCAGTACTTC.